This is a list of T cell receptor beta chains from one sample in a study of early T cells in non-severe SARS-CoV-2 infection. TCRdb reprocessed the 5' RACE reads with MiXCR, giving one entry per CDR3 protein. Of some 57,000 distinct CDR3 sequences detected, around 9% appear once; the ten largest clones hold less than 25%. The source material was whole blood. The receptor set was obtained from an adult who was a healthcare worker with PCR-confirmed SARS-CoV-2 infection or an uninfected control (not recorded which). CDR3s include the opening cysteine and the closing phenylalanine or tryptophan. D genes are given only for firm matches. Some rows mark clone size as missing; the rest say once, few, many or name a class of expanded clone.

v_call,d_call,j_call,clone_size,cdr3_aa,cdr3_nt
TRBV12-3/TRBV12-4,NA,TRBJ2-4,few,CASSLLLSRRAKNIQYF,TGTGCCAGCAGTTTACTGCTGTCCCGACGAGCCAAAAACATTCAGTACTTC
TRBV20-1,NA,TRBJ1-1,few,CSARDPPEAFF,TGCAGTGCTAGAGATCCTCCTGAAGCTTTCTTT
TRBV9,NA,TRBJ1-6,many,CASSPHPGSNTPLHF,TGTGCCAGCAGCCCTCACCCGGGATCCAACACACCCCTCCACTTT
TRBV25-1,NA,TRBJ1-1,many,CASSEPRPRGLEGKAFF,TGTGCCAGCAGTGAGCCCCGTCCTCGAGGCCTCGAGGGAAAAGCTTTCTTT
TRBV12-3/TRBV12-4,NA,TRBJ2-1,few,CASTYSYNEQFF,TGTGCCAGCACCTATTCATACAATGAGCAGTTCTTC
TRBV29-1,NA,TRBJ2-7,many,CSVLEGSSYEQYF,TGCAGCGTCCTGGAGGGGAGCTCCTACGAGCAGTACTTC
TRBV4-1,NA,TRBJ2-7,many,CASSQVYTIYEQYF,TGCGCCAGCAGCCAAGTATACACGATCTACGAGCAGTACTTC
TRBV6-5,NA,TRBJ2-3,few,CASSSHIAGGRADTQYF,TGTGCCAGCAGTTCGCATATAGCAGGGGGGCGAGCAGATACGCAGTATTTT
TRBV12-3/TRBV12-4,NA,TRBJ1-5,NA,CASSLKGVGNQPQHF,TGTGCCAGCAGTTTAAAGGGGGTGGGCAATCAGCCCCAGCATTTT
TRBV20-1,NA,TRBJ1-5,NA,CSARVDRGNQPQHF,TGCAGTGCTAGAGTGGACCGTGGCAATCAGCCCCAGCATTTT
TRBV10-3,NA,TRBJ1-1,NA,CAISESGYTEAFF,TGTGCCATCAGTGAGTCTGGCTACACTGAAGCTTTCTTT
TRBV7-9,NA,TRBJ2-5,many,CASSLFAGGQETQYF,TGTGCCAGCAGCTTATTCGCGGGCGGGCAAGAGACCCAGTACTTC
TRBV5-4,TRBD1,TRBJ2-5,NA,CASSRDRGKETQYF,TGTGCCAGCAGCCGGGACAGGGGGAAAGAGACCCAGTACTTC
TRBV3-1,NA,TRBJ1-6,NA,CASSPSRGHNNSPLHF,TGTGCCAGCAGCCCTTCACGAGGGCACAATAATTCACCCCTCCACTTT
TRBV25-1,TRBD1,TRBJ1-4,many,CASSQGAKDEKLFF,TGTGCCAGCAGCCAGGGGGCTAAAGATGAAAAACTGTTTTTT
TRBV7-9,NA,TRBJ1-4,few,CASSYQGPEKLFF,TGTGCCAGCAGTTACCAGGGGCCTGAAAAACTGTTTTTT
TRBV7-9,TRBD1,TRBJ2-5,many,CASSSTGVQETQYF,TGTGCCAGCAGCTCAACAGGGGTCCAAGAGACCCAGTACTTC
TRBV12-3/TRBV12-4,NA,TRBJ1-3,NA,CASSRAGSGNTIYF,TGTGCCAGCAGCAGAGCGGGTTCTGGAAACACCATATATTTT
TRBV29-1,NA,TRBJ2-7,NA,CSVVLLPAYEQYF,TGCAGCGTTGTACTTCTACCGGCCTACGAGCAGTACTTC
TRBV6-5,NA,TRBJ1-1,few,CASSYKSEAFF,TGTGCCAGCAGTTATAAGTCTGAAGCTTTCTTT
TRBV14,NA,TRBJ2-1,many,CASSIGGVTILNEQFF,TGTGCCAGCAGTATCGGAGGGGTTACCATCCTCAATGAGCAGTTCTTC
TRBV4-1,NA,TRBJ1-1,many,CASSQVPRPVGQNEAFF,TGCGCCAGCAGCCAAGTTCCTCGGCCCGTGGGTCAGAATGAAGCTTTCTTT
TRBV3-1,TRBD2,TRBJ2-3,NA,CASSQAGGGAADTQYF,TGTGCCAGCAGCCAAGCAGGCGGGGGGGCCGCAGATACGCAGTATTTT
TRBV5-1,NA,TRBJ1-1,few,CASRLQGTNTEAFF,TGCGCCAGCCGACTACAGGGAACGAACACTGAAGCTTTCTTT
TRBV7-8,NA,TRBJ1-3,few,CASSLLEGNTIYF,TGTGCCAGCAGCCTTCTTGAAGGAAACACCATATATTTT
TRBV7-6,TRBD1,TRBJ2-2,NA,CASSLEGQKNTGELFF,TGTGCCAGCAGCTTAGAGGGACAGAAGAACACCGGGGAGCTGTTTTTT
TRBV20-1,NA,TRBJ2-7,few,CSATKDSYEQYF,TGCAGTGCTACCAAGGACAGTTACGAGCAGTACTTC
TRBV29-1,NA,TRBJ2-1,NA,CSVRGDPYNEQFF,TGCAGCGTTAGGGGGGACCCCTACAATGAGCAGTTCTTC
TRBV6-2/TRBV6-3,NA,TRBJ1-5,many,CASSYIGNQPQHF,TGTGCCAGCAGTTACATTGGGAACCAGCCCCAGCATTTT
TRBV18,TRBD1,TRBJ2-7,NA,CASSPMTGEYEQYF,TGTGCCAGCTCCCCGATGACAGGGGAGTACGAGCAGTACTTC
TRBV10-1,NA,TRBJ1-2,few,CASSGDGSYGYTF,TGCGCCAGCAGTGGTGACGGAAGCTATGGCTACACCTTC
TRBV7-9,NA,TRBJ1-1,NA,CASRPGHSTEAFF,TGTGCCAGCCGCCCGGGGCATAGTACTGAAGCTTTCTTT
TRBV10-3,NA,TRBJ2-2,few,CAISESITAPTAWSGELFF,TGTGCCATCAGTGAGTCGATCACCGCCCCTACGGCATGGTCCGGGGAGCTGTTTTTT
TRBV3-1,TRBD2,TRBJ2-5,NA,CASSQEGLAVETQYF,TGTGCCAGCAGCCAAGAGGGACTAGCGGTTGAGACCCAGTACTTC
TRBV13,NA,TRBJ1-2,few,CASSLRDGIFNYGYTF,TGTGCCAGCAGTCTCCGGGACGGGATCTTCAACTATGGCTACACCTTC
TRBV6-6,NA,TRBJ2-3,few,CASSYLQGGSKDTQYF,TGTGCCAGCAGTTACTTGCAGGGTGGGTCAAAGGATACGCAGTATTTT
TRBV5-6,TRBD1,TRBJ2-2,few,CASSARQGAAGELFF,TGTGCCAGCAGCGCGCGACAGGGGGCGGCCGGGGAGCTGTTTTTT
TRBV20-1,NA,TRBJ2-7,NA,CSASLARGYEQYF,TGCAGTGCTAGTTTGGCTAGAGGATACGAGCAGTACTTC
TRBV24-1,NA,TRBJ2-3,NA,CATSDPPTDTQYF,TGTGCCACCAGTGACCCCCCCACAGATACGCAGTATTTT
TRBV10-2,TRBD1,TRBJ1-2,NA,CASSLLQGAQTF,TGCGCCAGCAGTCTTCTACAGGGGGCGCAGACCTTC
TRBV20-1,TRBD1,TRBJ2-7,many,CSAGSGRGSYEQYF,TGCAGTGCCGGGTCGGGCAGGGGGTCCTACGAGCAGTACTTC
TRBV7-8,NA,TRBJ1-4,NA,CASSLGYAGANEKLFF,TGTGCCAGCAGCTTAGGCTACGCGGGCGCTAATGAAAAACTGTTTTTT
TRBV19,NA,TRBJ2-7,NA,CASRSQVNSYEQYF,TGTGCCAGTAGATCACAGGTCAACTCCTACGAGCAGTACTTC
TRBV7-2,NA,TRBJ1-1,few,CASSSHPGGTEAFF,TGTGCCAGCAGCTCCCATCCGGGCGGCACTGAAGCTTTCTTT
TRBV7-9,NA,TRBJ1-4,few,CASSLGGGSVTGNEKLFF,TGTGCCAGCAGCTTAGGGGGCGGCTCAGTAACGGGTAATGAAAAACTGTTTTTT
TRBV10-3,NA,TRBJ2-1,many,CAISESSSKGQFF,TGTGCCATCAGTGAGTCTTCTTCCAAGGGGCAGTTCTTC
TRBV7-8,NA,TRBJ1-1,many,CASSLGHQNTEAFF,TGTGCCAGCAGCTTGGGACACCAGAACACTGAAGCTTTCTTT
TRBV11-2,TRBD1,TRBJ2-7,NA,CASSLDRPYEQYF,TGTGCCAGCAGCTTGGACAGGCCCTACGAGCAGTACTTC
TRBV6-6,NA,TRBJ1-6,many,CASSRDRHPTPSPLHF,TGTGCCAGCAGTCGCGACAGGCACCCCACCCCTTCACCCCTCCACTTT
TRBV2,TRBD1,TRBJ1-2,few,CASSLWDRPYGYTF,TGTGCCAGCAGTCTGTGGGACAGACCTTATGGCTACACCTTC
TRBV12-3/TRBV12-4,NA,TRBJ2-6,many,CASSFRGSGANVLTF,TGTGCCAGCAGTTTCAGAGGCTCTGGGGCCAACGTCCTGACTTTC
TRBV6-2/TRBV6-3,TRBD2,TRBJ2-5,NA,CASRIAGGNQETQYF,TGTGCCAGCAGAATAGCGGGGGGAAACCAAGAGACCCAGTACTTC
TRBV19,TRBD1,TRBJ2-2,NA,CASSRGQGPGELFF,TGTGCCAGTAGTAGAGGACAGGGCCCCGGGGAGCTGTTTTTT
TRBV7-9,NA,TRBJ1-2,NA,CARTEYGYTF,TGTGCCAGGACGGAATATGGCTACACCTTC
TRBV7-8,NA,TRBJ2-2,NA,CASSLDSSLAGELFF,TGTGCCAGCAGCCTTGACAGCAGTTTAGCCGGGGAGCTGTTTTTT
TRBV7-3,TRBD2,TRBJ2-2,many,CASSLDLAGRTGELFF,TGTGCCAGCAGCTTAGACCTAGCGGGGCGGACCGGGGAGCTGTTTTTT
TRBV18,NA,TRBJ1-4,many,CASSPPRQGGEKLFF,TGTGCCAGCTCACCACCGAGGCAGGGTGGAGAAAAACTGTTTTTT
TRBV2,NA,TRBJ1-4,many,CASRPSGVVPTNEKLFF,TGTGCCAGCAGACCATCAGGGGTCGTGCCAACTAATGAAAAACTGTTTTTT
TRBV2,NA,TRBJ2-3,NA,CASSPDGADTQYF,TGTGCCAGCAGCCCGGACGGCGCAGATACGCAGTATTTT